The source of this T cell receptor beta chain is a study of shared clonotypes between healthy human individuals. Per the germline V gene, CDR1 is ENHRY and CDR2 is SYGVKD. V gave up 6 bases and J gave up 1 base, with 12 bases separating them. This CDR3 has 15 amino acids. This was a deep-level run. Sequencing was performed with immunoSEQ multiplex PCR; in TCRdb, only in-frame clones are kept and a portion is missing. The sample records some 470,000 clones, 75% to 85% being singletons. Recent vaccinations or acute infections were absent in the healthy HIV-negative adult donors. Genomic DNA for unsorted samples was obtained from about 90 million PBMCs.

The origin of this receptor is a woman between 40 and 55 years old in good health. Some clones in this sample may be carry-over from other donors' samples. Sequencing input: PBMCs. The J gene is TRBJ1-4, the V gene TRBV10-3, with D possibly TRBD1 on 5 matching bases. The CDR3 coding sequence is TGTGCCATCAGCCCCCCCAGGGAAACTAATGAAAAACTGTTTTTT. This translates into CAISPPRETNEKLFF.